Sequencing of this T cell receptor (beta chain) was carried out in a study of blood T cell repertoires in COVID-19. Original processing methods: Estimated nucleated cell counts came from reference gene primer amplification. Libraries were prepared by immunoSEQ multiplex PCR; TCRdb keeps only in-frame clonotypes and omits some of them. V, J and clone size are those of that table, while D and trimming were read from the DNA. Among around 620,000 clones listed, over 80% were seen once. Notes on this clone: The same CDR3 is also encoded by other DNA sequences in this sample.

The CDR3 sequence is 13 residues long. V lost 1 base and J 7 bases, leaving 8 bases between the germline ends. The sequenced material came from peripheral blood. The rearrangement uses TRBV12-3 or TRBV12-4 and TRBJ1-5; D is ambiguous. This clonotype was sampled from a woman under 30 with acute or convalescent COVID-19. The CDR3 spells CASSLGRVQPQHF. DNA of the CDR3: TGTGCCAGCAGTTTAGGGAGGGTCCAGCCCCAGCATTTT.